This TCR beta chain was obtained from a study of blood T cells in healthy people across ages. As for this clonotype: The target antigen is unknown. Its ends do not fully match the called genes, so a read error is possible.

Germline CDR1 is MNHEY and CDR2 is SVGAGI. CDR3 length equals 12 residues. Together with a sample-barcoded 5' primer, a J-beta primer mix was included in a second PCR lasting about 7 to 11 cycles. Every cDNA molecule bore a tag from a template-switch adaptor containing 12 random nucleotides. Each CDR3 protein gets one entry after TCRdb re-called the 5' RACE reads with MiXCR. The table has roughly 1.4 million distinct CDR3 sequences, approximately 60% seen once. Extraction of total RNA produced a minimum of 5 micrograms from each sample. Broader study findings: Naive CD4+ cell counts and diversity both ran higher in long-lived than in aged donors.

The specimen was blood. The chain couples TRBV6-5 to TRBJ2-7, with D possibly called TRBD1 or TRBD2 (5 bases each). The origin of this receptor is a man between 18 and 29 years old in good health. The CDR3 sequence: CAISGTFYEQYF. The CDR3 nucleotides read TGTGCCATCAGTGGGACCTTCTACGAGCAGTACTTC.